This T cell receptor beta chain was documented in a study of T-cell reconstitution after alpha-beta-depleted transplantation in children. The CDR3 totals 18 residues. Trimming stripped 5 bases from V and 7 bases from J, with 27 bases between. Germline CDR1 SGHAT, CDR2 FQNNGV. Using unique molecular identifiers, the investigators prepared the TCRbeta library. TCRdb reprocessed the PCR reads with MiXCR, giving one entry per CDR3 protein. The data hold around 490,000 distinct CDR3 sequences, with over 9.5% observed a single time. The TCR originated in a female patient aged 2 to 10 who had a stem cell transplant for aplastic anemia, so the T cells may come from the graft donor. Sequences were derived from PBMCs, mostly from graft donor cells, sampled 180 days after TCRalphabeta/CD19-depleted stem cell transplant. V gene TRBV11-2 combines with J gene TRBJ2-1; a weak D match, TRBD2 (6 bases). Here the CDR3 DNA reads TGTGCCAGCAGCCCCCCCAAGTCTAGCGCCCACTTTAGGAATGAGCAGTTCTTC. Protein sequence: CASSPPKSSAHFRNEQFF.